This section outlines one T cell receptor beta chain sequence together with its context. What it recognizes is unknown. These data belong to a study of high-grade serous ovarian cancer treatment subgroups. For the study at large: Samples averaged approximately 15,000 reads and 7,000 or so unique TCR beta rearrangements. Study-level points and caveats: Bulk tumor TCR sequencing gave no spatial information. Repertoire similarity ranged about 0.095 to 0.8 between tumors of one patient. Only CDR3 was analyzed; CDR1 and CDR2 were not.

The V segment lost 2 bases and the J segment 4 bases; nucleotides outside the gene matches: 3. This CDR3 is built from 15 residues. Germline V gives CDR1 LGHNA, CDR2 YSLEER. Clones were sequenced by immunoSEQ multiplex PCR, and TCRdb holds only the in-frame ones, with some missing. The sample holds about 16,000 clones, approximately 73% seen once. Tumor samples were taken before definitive surgery or chemotherapy. The sample taken for sequencing was tumor tissue. This receptor was obtained from a human donor with high-grade serous ovarian cancer. The chain employs TRBV4-3 and TRBJ1-1; 11 bases are a match to TRBD1. The CDR3 region is CASSQSGTGGTEAFF. CDR3 DNA: TGCGCCAGCAGCCAATCCGGGACAGGGGGCACTGAAGCTTTCTTT.